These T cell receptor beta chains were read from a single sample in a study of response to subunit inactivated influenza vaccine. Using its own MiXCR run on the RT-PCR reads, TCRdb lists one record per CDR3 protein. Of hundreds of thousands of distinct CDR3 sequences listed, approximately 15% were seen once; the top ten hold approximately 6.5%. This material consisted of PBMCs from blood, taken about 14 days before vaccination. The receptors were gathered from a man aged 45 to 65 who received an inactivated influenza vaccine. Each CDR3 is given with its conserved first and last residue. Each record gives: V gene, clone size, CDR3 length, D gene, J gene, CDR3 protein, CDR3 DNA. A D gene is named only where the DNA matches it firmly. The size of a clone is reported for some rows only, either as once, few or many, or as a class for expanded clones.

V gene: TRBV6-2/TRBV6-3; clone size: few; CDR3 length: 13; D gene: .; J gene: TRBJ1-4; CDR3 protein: CASSSAGNEKLFF; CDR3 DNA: TGTGCCAGCAGTTCTGCCGGGAATGAAAAACTGTTTTTT
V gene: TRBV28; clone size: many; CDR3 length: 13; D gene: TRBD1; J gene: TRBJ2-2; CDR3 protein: CAGGQEITGELFF; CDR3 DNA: TGTGCCGGGGGACAGGAGATAACCGGGGAGCTGTTTTTT
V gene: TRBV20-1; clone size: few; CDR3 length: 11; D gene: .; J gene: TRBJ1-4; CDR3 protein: CSAPAGEKLFF; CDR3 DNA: TGCAGTGCCCCCGCAGGGGAAAAACTGTTTTTT
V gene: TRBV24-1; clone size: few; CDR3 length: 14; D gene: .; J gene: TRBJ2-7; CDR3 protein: CATRNTEPPYEQYF; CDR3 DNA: TGTGCCACCAGGAACACGGAGCCACCCTACGAGCAGTACTTC
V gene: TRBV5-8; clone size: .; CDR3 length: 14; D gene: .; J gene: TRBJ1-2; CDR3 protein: CASSSGPDNYGYTF; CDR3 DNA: TGTGCCAGCAGCTCGGGACCAGACAACTATGGCTACACCTTC
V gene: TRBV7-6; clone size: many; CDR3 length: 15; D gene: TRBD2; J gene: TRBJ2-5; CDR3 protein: CASSVGTSAQETQYF; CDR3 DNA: TGTGCCAGCAGCGTGGGGACTAGCGCACAAGAGACCCAGTACTTC
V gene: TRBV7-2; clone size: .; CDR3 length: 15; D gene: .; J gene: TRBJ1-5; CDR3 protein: CASSPTWGRNQPQHF; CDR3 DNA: TGTGCCAGCAGCCCTACTTGGGGGCGCAATCAGCCCCAGCATTTT
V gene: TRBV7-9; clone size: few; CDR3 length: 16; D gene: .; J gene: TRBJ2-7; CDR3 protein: CASSSARGQVDYEQYF; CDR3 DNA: TGTGCCAGCAGCTCCGCCCGAGGTCAGGTAGACTACGAGCAGTACTTC
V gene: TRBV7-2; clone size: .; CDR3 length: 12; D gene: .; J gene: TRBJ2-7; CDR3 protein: CASSKVTYEQYF; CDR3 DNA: TGTGCCAGCAGTAAAGTGACCTACGAGCAGTACTTC
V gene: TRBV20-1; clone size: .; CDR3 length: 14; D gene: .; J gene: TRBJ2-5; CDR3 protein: CSAREGGLDETQYF; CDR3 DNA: TGCAGTGCTAGAGAGGGGGGCTTGGATGAGACCCAGTACTTC
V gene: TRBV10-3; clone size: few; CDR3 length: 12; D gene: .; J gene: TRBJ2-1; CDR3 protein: CAISDYRDEQFF; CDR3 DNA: TGTGCCATCAGTGATTACAGGGATGAGCAGTTCTTC
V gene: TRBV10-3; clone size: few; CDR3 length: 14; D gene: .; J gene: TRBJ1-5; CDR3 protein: CAISESTGYQPQHF; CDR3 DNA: TGTGCCATCAGTGAGTCCACCGGGTATCAGCCCCAGCATTTT
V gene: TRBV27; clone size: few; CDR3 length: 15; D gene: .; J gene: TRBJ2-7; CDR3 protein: CASSPDSGPSYEQYF; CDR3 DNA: TGTGCCAGCAGTCCAGATAGCGGACCCTCCTACGAGCAGTACTTC
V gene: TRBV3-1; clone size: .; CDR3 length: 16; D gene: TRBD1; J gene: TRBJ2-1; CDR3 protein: CASSQTDRVLGNEQFF; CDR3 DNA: TGTGCCAGCAGCCAAACAGACAGGGTACTAGGTAATGAGCAGTTCTTC
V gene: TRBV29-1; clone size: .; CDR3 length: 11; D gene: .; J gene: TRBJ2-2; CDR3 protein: CSGIRTGELFF; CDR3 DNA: TGCAGCGGGATCCGCACCGGGGAGCTGTTTTTT
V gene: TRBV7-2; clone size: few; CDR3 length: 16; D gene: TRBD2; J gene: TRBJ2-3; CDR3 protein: CASSLVPGLASDTQYF; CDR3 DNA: TGTGCCAGCAGCTTAGTTCCGGGACTAGCTTCAGATACGCAGTATTTT
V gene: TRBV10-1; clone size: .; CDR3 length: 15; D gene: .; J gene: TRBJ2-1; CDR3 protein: CASSDGIISYNEQFF; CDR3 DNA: TGCGCCAGCAGTGATGGCATAATCTCCTACAATGAGCAGTTCTTC
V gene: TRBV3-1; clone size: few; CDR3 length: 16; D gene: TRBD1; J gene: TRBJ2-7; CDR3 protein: CASSLGQGRLTFEQYF; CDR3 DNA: TGTGCCAGCAGCCTGGGACAGGGCCGTTTGACGTTTGAGCAGTACTTC
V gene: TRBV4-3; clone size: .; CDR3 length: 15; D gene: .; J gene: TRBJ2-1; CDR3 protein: CASRATRGTYNEQFF; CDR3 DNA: TGCGCCAGCAGGGCCACCAGGGGTACCTACAATGAGCAGTTCTTC
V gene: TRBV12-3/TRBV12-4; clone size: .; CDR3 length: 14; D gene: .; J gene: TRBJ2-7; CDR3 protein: CASSLAGYRHEQYF; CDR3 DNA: TGTGCCAGCAGTTTAGCAGGGTACCGCCACGAGCAGTACTTC
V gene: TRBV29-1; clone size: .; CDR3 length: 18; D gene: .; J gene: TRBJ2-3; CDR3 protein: CSGSDSLYNNVDTDTQYF; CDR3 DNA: TGCAGCGGGTCGGACAGCCTTTATAATAACGTAGACACAGATACGCAGTATTTT
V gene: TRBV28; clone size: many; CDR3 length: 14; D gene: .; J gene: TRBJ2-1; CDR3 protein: CASSLATSYNEQFF; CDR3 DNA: TGTGCCAGCAGTTTGGCGACCTCCTACAATGAGCAGTTCTTC
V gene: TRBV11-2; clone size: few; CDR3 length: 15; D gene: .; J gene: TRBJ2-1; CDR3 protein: CASSSNKGSYNEQFF; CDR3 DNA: TGTGCCAGCAGCTCAAACAAGGGCTCCTACAATGAGCAGTTCTTC
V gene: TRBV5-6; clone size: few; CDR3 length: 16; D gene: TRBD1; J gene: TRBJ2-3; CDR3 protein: CASSLGQGSSTDTQYF; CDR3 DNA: TGTGCCAGCAGCTTGGGACAGGGGAGTAGCACAGATACGCAGTATTTT
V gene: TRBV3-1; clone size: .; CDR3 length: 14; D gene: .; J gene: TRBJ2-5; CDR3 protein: CASSQDLFQETQYF; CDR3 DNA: TGTGCCAGCAGCCAAGATTTATTCCAAGAGACCCAGTACTTC
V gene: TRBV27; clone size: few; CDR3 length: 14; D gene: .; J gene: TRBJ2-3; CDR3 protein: CASTLNRVTDTQYF; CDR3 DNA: TGTGCCAGCACCCTGAACAGGGTCACAGATACGCAGTATTTT
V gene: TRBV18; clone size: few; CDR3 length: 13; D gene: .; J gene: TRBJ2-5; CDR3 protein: CASSPRDTETQYF; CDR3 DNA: TGTGCCAGCTCACCACGGGACACTGAGACCCAGTACTTC
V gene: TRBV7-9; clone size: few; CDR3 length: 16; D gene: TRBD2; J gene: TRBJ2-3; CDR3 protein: CASSPSGTSSTDTQYF; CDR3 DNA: TGTGCCAGCAGTCCATCAGGGACTAGCAGTACAGATACGCAGTATTTT
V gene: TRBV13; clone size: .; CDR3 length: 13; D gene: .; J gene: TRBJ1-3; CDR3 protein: CASSSRTGNTIYF; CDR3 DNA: TGTGCCAGCAGCTCCAGGACTGGAAACACCATATATTTT
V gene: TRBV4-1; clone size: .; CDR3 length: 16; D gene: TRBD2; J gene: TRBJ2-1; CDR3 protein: CASSRGTSGSLQEQFF; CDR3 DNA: TGCGCCAGCAGCCGGGGGACTAGCGGGTCCCTCCAGGAGCAGTTCTTC